This entry is about one T cell receptor (beta chain). Its antigen remains unidentified. Other nucleotide sequences in the sample specify the same CDR3. The entirety of the isolated RNA underwent reverse transcription, so expressed TCRB transcripts were sequenced. Libraries were prepared by immunoSEQ multiplex PCR; TCRdb keeps only in-frame clonotypes and omits some of them. The sample holds 450,000 or so clones; more than 9.5% are singletons and the top ten take around 0.05%. Trimming cost V 3 bases and J 0 bases, with 6 bases left between them. The CDR3 is 14 amino acids. CDR1 LGHNA and CDR2 YNFKEQ come from the germline V gene. This sample is part of a study of beta chain features in type 1 diabetes. Study at large: The patients were much like the healthy donors in age, gender and cell yields.

Study results and limitations: The naive, central memory and Treg TCRB repertoires looked more alike in patients than they did in healthy donors.

Purities over 98% were achieved in all sorted populations. Sequenced: naive CD4+ T cells from blood. The chain combines TRBV4-2 with TRBJ1-5; no definite D call. The TCR originated in a woman between 18 and 30 years old in good health. CDR3 region: CASSQGSSNQPQHF. CDR3 coding DNA: TGTGCCAGCAGCCAGGGGTCTAGCAATCAGCCCCAGCATTTT.